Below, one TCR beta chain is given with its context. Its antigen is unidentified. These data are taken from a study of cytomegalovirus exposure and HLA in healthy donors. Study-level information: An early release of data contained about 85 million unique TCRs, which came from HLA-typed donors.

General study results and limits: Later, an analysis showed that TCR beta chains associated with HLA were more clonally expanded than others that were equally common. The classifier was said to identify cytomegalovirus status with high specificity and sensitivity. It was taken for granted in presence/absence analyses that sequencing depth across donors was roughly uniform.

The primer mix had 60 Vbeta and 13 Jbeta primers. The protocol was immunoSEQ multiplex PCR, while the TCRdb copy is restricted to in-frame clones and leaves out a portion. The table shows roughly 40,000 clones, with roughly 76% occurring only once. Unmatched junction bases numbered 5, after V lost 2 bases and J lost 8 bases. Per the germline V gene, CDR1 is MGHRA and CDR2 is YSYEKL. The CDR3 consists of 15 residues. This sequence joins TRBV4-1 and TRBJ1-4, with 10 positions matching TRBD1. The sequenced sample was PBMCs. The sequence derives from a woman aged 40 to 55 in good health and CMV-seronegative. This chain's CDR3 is CASSQKGTGEEKLFF. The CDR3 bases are TGCGCCAGCAGCCAAAAAGGGACAGGGGAAGAAAAACTGTTTTTT.